Listed here is a single T cell receptor (beta chain). In the authors' methods: Amplification from reference gene primers served as the basis for estimated nucleated cell counts. The assay was immunoSEQ multiplex PCR, and TCRdb's table has in-frame clones only and misses some. V, J and clone size are those of that table, while D and trimming were read from the DNA. This sample carries under 300,000 clones, 89% of them seen once, and the ten largest clones take roughly 2.3%. V dropped 6 bases and J dropped 3; count of bases not matched to a gene: 7. Germline V gene lookup returns CDR1 MNHEY and CDR2 SVGAGI. This CDR3 is 15 amino acids long. This sample was included in a study of blood T cell repertoires in COVID-19. Study background: Donors in the United States, Italy and Spain gave samples during acute or convalescent COVID-19.

Sequenced: peripheral blood. The V and J genes are TRBV6-5 and TRBJ2-2; TRBD1 matches 7 bases. The sequence was collected from a middle-aged man with acute or convalescent COVID-19. CDR3 bases: TGTGCCAGCAGCCCGTGGACAGGAGACACCGGGGAGCTGTTTTTT. Its translation is CASSPWTGDTGELFF.